This entry is about one TCR beta chain. Its cognate antigen has yet to be identified. There are no base qualities to consult, and no much larger clone falls within one base. These data belong to a study of cytomegalovirus exposure and HLA in healthy donors (dated by TCRdb to 2016 to 2017). As for the study more broadly: The roughly 670 repertoires of the first cohort and the approximately 130 validation repertoires were produced on the same platform, according to a later analysis. Besides the first cohort of around 700 subjects, a separate validation cohort made up of about 120 different subjects was used. To predict cytomegalovirus infection status, the study combined high-throughput TCR immunosequencing, statistical association of individual TCRs with disease status, and machine learning. The aim of the study was to test whether cataloging public T cell receptors could identify signatures of past pathogen exposure. General conclusions and limits of the study: All 120 or so repertoires were used to score co-occurrence in the validation cohort in a later analysis, because that analysis had no HLA typing for the cohort. The study gave a list of 150 to 200 TCR beta chains associated with cytomegalovirus. In vitro tests confirmed that a few of the cytomegalovirus-associated TCR beta chains recognize cytomegalovirus antigens. While some public TCRs were present in many individuals, most TCR sequences turned up only very rarely across donors. It was suggested by the authors that the approach could potentially be generalized to other disease states and immunological phenotypes. Subsequent analysis determined that TCRs grouped into clusters in the first cohort also showed a tendency toward co-occurrence across the roughly 130 validation repertoires, and 85% to 95% of cluster scores exceeded 0. The classifier was reported to diagnose cytomegalovirus status with high specificity and sensitivity in both the original cohort and the validation cohort.

For CDR1 and CDR2, the germline V gene lists SNHLY and FYNNEI. V gives up 6 bases and J gives up 5 bases, and the segment between their germline ends measures 7 bases. CDR3 length: 11 amino acids, cysteine to phenylalanine. Just CDR3 DNA is preserved here, 33 bases in frame from base 1. Donors formed part of the validation cohort, which comprised 120 subjects and was distinct from the first cohort of 550 to 850 subjects. Library creation used the immunoSEQ multiplex PCR assay. Regarding the original processing steps: A statistical classification framework was built to diagnose cytomegalovirus status from the catalog of TCR beta chain sequences. As stored in TCRdb, this immuneACCESS dataset retains in-frame rearrangements with V and J assigned. A fraction of the clones does not appear; measured against another copy, unresolved V genes explain less than half of the discrepancy, and the remainder lacks a known reason. The V and J calls and the clone size are those of that table, but D and trimming were determined from the DNA. This sample comprises 120,000 or so clones, roughly 87% of them detected only once. Clones ranked in the top ten supply about 2% of the sample.

The TCR comes from a woman under 30 in good health and CMV-seronegative. The source material was PBMCs. This receptor chain uses TRBV2 and TRBJ1-2; the D gene assignment is ambiguous. The CDR3: CASRREYGYTF. The nucleotide sequence is TGTGCCAGCAGACGGGAATATGGCTACACCTTC.